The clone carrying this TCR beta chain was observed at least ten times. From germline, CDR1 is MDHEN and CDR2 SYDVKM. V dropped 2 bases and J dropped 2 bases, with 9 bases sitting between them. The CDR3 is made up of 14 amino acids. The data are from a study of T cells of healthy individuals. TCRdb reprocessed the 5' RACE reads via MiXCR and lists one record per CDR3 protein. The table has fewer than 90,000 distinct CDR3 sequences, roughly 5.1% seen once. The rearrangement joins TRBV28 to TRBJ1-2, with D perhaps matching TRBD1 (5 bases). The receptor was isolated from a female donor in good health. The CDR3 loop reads CASSLGAGNYGYTF. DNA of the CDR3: TGTGCCAGCAGTTTAGGGGCAGGGAACTATGGCTACACCTTC.